These 13 T cell receptor beta chains share one sample of origin, sequenced in a study of T cells in Graves' hyperthyroidism and ophthalmopathy. Authors of the study amplified TCR beta CDR3 regions from RNA transcripts. An initial round of RT-PCR targeting the TCR CDR3 relied on the HTBI primer set. TCRdb re-derived calls from the multiplex PCR reads in MiXCR, one entry per CDR3 protein. The repertoire holds 250,000 to 350,000 distinct CDR3 sequences, roughly 20% seen once, with about 60% in the top ten. Sequencing used blood. The receptors originated from a young man with Graves' ophthalmopathy.

This clonotype was detected many times. The J gene is TRBJ1-5, the V gene TRBV27; D is unresolved. Trimming took 3 bases from V and 5 from J, leaving 11 bases between them. The CDR3 covers 14 residues. The germline V gene encodes CDR1 MNHEY and CDR2 SMNVEV (reference sequence). CDR3 protein: CASSLGRGYQPQHF. The CDR3 DNA reads TGTGCCAGCAGTTTGGGAAGAGGGTATCAGCCCCAGCATTTT.

V gene TRBV7-3 combines with J gene TRBJ2-1, with 10 positions matching TRBD2. V lost 6 bases, J lost 4 bases, and 6 bases stayed unmatched. The CDR3 loop spans 15 amino acids. Germline CDR1 SGHTA, CDR2 FQGTGA. The CDR3: CASRQGTSEYNEQFF. In DNA form, the CDR3 reads TGTGCCAGCAGACAGGGGACTAGCGAGTACAATGAGCAGTTCTTC. Looking up the rest from reference TRBV7-3 and TRBJ2-1 gives the full variable domain: GAGVSQTPSNKVTEKGKYVELRCDPISGHTALYWYRQSLGQGPEFLIYFQGTGAADDSGLPNDRFFAVRPEGSVSTLKIQRTERGDSAVYLCASRQGTSEYNEQFFGPGTRLTVL.

There are many counts of this clonotype. The chain joins TRBV20-1 to TRBJ2-3; the match to TRBD2 covers 12 bases. V lost 4 bases to trimming and J lost 3 bases; unmatched junction nucleotides: 2. The CDR3 length is 14 residues. CDR1 is DFQATT and CDR2 is SNEGSKA in the germline V gene (reference sequence). CDR3 sequence: CSATTSGRTDTQYF. The CDR3 DNA is TGCAGTGCTACCACTAGCGGGAGGACAGATACGCAGTATTTT.

This clonotype was observed at least ten times. V usage is TRBV12-3 or TRBV12-4 and J usage is TRBJ2-1; D may be TRBD1 or TRBD2 (5 bases each). The ends were cut back, 6 bases at V and 7 bases at J, with 7 bases in the middle. CDR3 length: 11 residues. The CDR3 DNA reads TGTGCCAGCAGATGGGGGAATGAGCAGTTCTTC. Amino acids: CASRWGNEQFF.

The rearrangement joins TRBV5-1 to TRBJ2-1; TRBD2 might be the D (6 bases). V was clipped by 6 bases and J by 0 bases, with 13 bases between them. The germline V gene has CDR1 SGHRS and CDR2 YFSETQ. This CDR3 contains 15 residues. The CDR3 spells CASKLSGFSYNEQFF. The CDR3 nucleotides are TGCGCCAGCAAACTTAGCGGCTTCTCCTACAATGAGCAGTTCTTC. Full variable domain (remainder filled in from reference TRBV5-1 and TRBJ2-1): KAGVTQTPRYLIKTRGQQVTLSCSPISGHRSVSWYQQTPGQGLQFLFEYFSETQRNKGNFPGRFSGRQFSNSRSEMNVSTLELGDSALYLCASKLSGFSYNEQFFGPGTRLTVL.

This clonotype was seen ten or more times. The rearrangement joins TRBV20-1 to TRBJ2-7; possibly TRBD1 for D (6 bases). The CDR3 is 14 amino acids. Germline V lookup: CDR1 DFQATT, CDR2 SNEGSKA (reference sequence). The germline V and J ends were trimmed by 3 bases and 3 bases, with 15 bases remaining between them. The CDR3 reads CSASEGVQYYEQYF. The DNA of the CDR3 is TGCAGTGCTAGCGAGGGGGTCCAATACTACGAGCAGTACTTC.

This clonotype has at least ten counts. The genes are TRBV12-3 or TRBV12-4 and TRBJ2-5; 7 nucleotides line up with TRBD2. V gave up 4 bases and J gave up 4 bases; unmatched junction bases: 6. The CDR3 has 14 amino acids. CDR3 in DNA: TGTGCCAGCAGTTCTCGACTAGCCCGAGAGACCCAGTACTTC. This sequence encodes CASSSRLARETQYF.

This clonotype has at least ten counts. The chain joins TRBV3-1 to TRBJ2-2; a possible D gene is TRBD1 (5 bases). CDR3 size: 15 residues. Germline CDR1 and CDR2: LGHDT and YNNKEL (reference sequence). V dropped 6 bases and J dropped 4 bases, with 15 bases sitting between them. The DNA for the CDR3 is TGTGCCAGCAGAACAAGGGGTACTACCACCGGGGAGCTGTTTTTT. Protein: CASRTRGTTTGELFF.

This clonotype was counted between two and nine times. The CDR3 DNA is TGTGCCAGCAGCTTGGACCGTGGGGCCACAGATACGCAGTATTTT. Amino acids: CASSLDRGATDTQYF. V and J are TRBV5-6 and TRBJ2-3; a weak D match, TRBD1 (5 bases). Trimming shortened V by 0 bases and J by 2 bases, and 10 bases separated the two germline ends. The CDR3 is made up of 15 amino acids. The germline CDR1 and CDR2 sequences are SGHDT and YYEEEE.

The chain uses TRBV28 and TRBJ1-5; D ambiguous. Germline CDR1 MDHEN, CDR2 SYDVKM. Trimming stripped 2 bases from V and 9 bases from J, with 5 bases between. The CDR3 sequence is 11 residues long. The DNA for the CDR3 is TGTGCCAGCAGTTTAGTATGGCCCCAGCATTTT. Protein: CASSLVWPQHF.

This clonotype was seen ten or more times. The V call is TRBV2, the J call TRBJ1-4; no reliable D call. The CDR3 length is 16 residues. V was clipped by 5 bases and J by 3 bases, with 16 bases between them. Germline values: CDR1 SNHLY, CDR2 FYNNEI. The DNA of the CDR3 is TGTGCCAGCAGTAGTATGTCTGGGAGTTCTAATGAAAAACTGTTTTTT. This translates into CASSSMSGSSNEKLFF.

This clonotype has just a few counts. The chain combines TRBV19 with TRBJ2-5, with 9 positions matching TRBD1. Trimming took 5 bases from V and 3 from J; bases not matched to a gene: 10. CDR1 and CDR2 from the germline V gene are LNHDA and SQIVND (reference sequence). The CDR3 has 16 amino acids. CDR3 protein: CASSGDRAPWKETQYF. CDR3 in DNA: TGTGCCAGTAGTGGGGACAGGGCTCCATGGAAAGAGACCCAGTACTTC. The entire variable domain, with the rest obtained from reference TRBV19 and TRBJ2-5, is as follows: DGGITQSPKYLFRKEGQNVTLSCEQNLNHDAMYWYRQDPGQGLRLIYYSQIVNDFQKGDIAEGYSVSREKKESFPLTVTSAQKNPTAFYLCASSGDRAPWKETQYFGPGTRLLVL.

In this sample, this clonotype turned up many times. The genes are TRBV9 and TRBJ2-2; maybe TRBD1 (6 bases). V lost 0 bases, J lost 0 bases, and 12 bases lay in between. CDR3 size: 17 residues. Germline loops: CDR1 SGDLS, CDR2 YYNGEE. This chain's CDR3 is CASSVEPGTTNTGELFF. The CDR3 DNA follows: TGTGCCAGCAGCGTAGAGCCGGGGACAACGAACACCGGGGAGCTGTTTTTT.